The TCR beta chain under discussion was sequenced for a study of OX40 agonist ivuxolimab in advanced cancers. Study-level background: Six ivuxolimab dose levels, 0.01 to 10 mg/kg, were given intravenously every 2 weeks.

Drawing of blood for sampling happened at baseline, at cycle 4 day 1, and at cycle 7 day 1. Germline trimming cut 1 base from V and 0 bases from J; bases unmatched to any gene: 15. Germline V lookup: CDR1 SGHVS, CDR2 FQNEAQ. The CDR3 consists of 22 residues. Only in-frame clones appear in the TCRdb table, and some are missing; sequencing was by immunoSEQ multiplex PCR. The sample holds some 25,000 clones, approximately 86% seen once. This receptor was taken from an adult with an advanced solid tumor such as melanoma, head and neck, liver or kidney cancer. The sequences come from CD4+ or CD8+ T cells sorted from blood, collected in a trial of the OX40 agonist ivuxolimab. The V and J genes are TRBV7-8 and TRBJ1-6; 10 positions match TRBD1. This chain's CDR3 is CASSLVLRDRGWPSSYNSPLHF. The CDR3 DNA follows: TGTGCCAGCAGCTTAGTGCTTCGGGACAGGGGATGGCCCAGCTCCTATAATTCACCCCTCCACTTT.